These T cell receptor beta chains were read from a single sample in a study of patients and donors after allogeneic stem cell transplantation. TCRdb passed the RT-PCR reads through MiXCR, listing each CDR3 protein once. The table has approximately 150,000 distinct CDR3 sequences, over 30% seen once; the top ten hold about 50%. The sequencing sample was made of blood, either unsorted or a sorted T cell fraction (not recorded which). The receptor source for this set is a human donor who was either an allogeneic HSCT recipient or a stem cell or donor lymphocyte infusion donor (not recorded which). It is not recorded whose cells these are; they may come from a transplant donor. Each CDR3 is given with its conserved first and last residue. The D gene is left open where the match is weak. Clone size, where shown, is once, few, many, or a class for clones that have expanded.

v_gene	abundance	j_gene	d_gene	CDR3aa	CDR3nt
TRBV27	-	TRBJ1-2	-	CASSQAGNYGYTF	TGTGCCAGCAGTCAGGCAGGAAACTATGGCTACACCTTC
TRBV7-2	-	TRBJ1-1	-	CASSPTAGRHTEAFF	TGTGCCAGCAGCCCTACTGCAGGGAGGCACACTGAAGCTTTCTTT
TRBV6-1	few	TRBJ1-5	-	CASSPPAQGLRANQPQHF	TGTGCCAGCAGTCCACCGGCCCAGGGTCTCCGGGCCAATCAGCCCCAGCATTTT
TRBV7-8	few	TRBJ1-2	-	CASSSSDIGLYGYTF	TGTGCCAGCAGCTCGTCGGACATCGGACTCTATGGCTACACCTTC
TRBV12-3/TRBV12-4	many	TRBJ1-4	-	CASRVGLEKLFF	TGTGCCAGCAGGGTGGGATTGGAAAAACTGTTTTTT
TRBV12-5	many	TRBJ2-5	TRBD1	CASGVDRGETQYF	TGTGCTAGTGGTGTGGACAGGGGTGAGACCCAGTACTTC
TRBV6-2/TRBV6-3	-	TRBJ1-1	-	CASSYSGGHQNTEAFF	TGTGCCAGCAGTTACTCTGGGGGCCACCAGAACACTGAAGCTTTCTTT
TRBV6-6	-	TRBJ1-2	-	CASSSPRTGYGYTF	TGTGCCAGCAGTTCTCCCCGGACGGGCTATGGCTACACCTTC
TRBV29-1	few	TRBJ2-1	TRBD2	CSVSGGAYEQFF	TGCAGCGTTAGCGGGGGGGCCTATGAGCAGTTCTTC
TRBV12-3/TRBV12-4	-	TRBJ1-1	TRBD1	CASSLGRGGTENTEAFF	TGTGCCAGCAGTTTAGGGAGAGGCGGGACAGAGAACACTGAAGCTTTCTTT
TRBV7-9	-	TRBJ2-2	-	CASTLTGGELFF	TGTGCCAGCACCCTTACTGGGGGGGAGCTGTTTTTT
TRBV7-9	-	TRBJ1-1	-	CASSLAGGRANTEAFF	TGTGCCAGCAGCTTAGCTGGAGGGAGGGCCAACACTGAAGCTTTCTTT
TRBV20-1	-	TRBJ1-5	-	CSARTPPEGNQPQHF	TGCAGTGCTCGGACTCCTCCTGAGGGCAATCAGCCCCAGCATTTT
TRBV12-3/TRBV12-4	-	TRBJ1-1	TRBD1	CASSLTGDYTEAFF	TGTGCCAGCAGTTTAACAGGGGATTACACTGAAGCTTTCTTT
TRBV20-1	few	TRBJ2-1	-	CSASGVYNEQFF	TGCAGTGCTAGCGGGGTTTACAATGAGCAGTTCTTC
TRBV20-1	few	TRBJ1-5	-	CSARDGSSWSNQPQHF	TGCAGTGCTAGAGATGGTTCCAGTTGGAGCAATCAGCCCCAGCATTTT
TRBV6-2/TRBV6-3	-	TRBJ2-1	-	CASSYVGDEQFF	TGTGCCAGCAGTTACGTGGGGGATGAGCAGTTCTTC
TRBV12-3/TRBV12-4	-	TRBJ1-1	-	CASTSTPGDTEAFF	TGTGCCAGCACGTCGACCCCCGGGGACACTGAAGCTTTCTTT
TRBV6-2/TRBV6-3	-	TRBJ1-6	-	CASNEQGGSPLHF	TGTGCCAGCAACGAGCAGGGTGGCTCACCCCTCCACTTT
TRBV5-1	few	TRBJ1-6	TRBD1	CASSNRDREHSPLHF	TGCGCCAGCAGCAACCGGGACAGGGAGCATTCACCCCTCCACTTT
TRBV20-1	-	TRBJ1-2	-	CSVSGWNYGYTF	TGCAGTGTCTCAGGGTGGAACTATGGCTACACCTTC
TRBV10-2	-	TRBJ1-3	-	CASSVVLSSGNTIYF	TGCGCCAGCAGTGTCGTTCTAAGCTCTGGAAACACCATATATTTT
TRBV5-1	-	TRBJ1-1	-	CASSLYPGPTGQTEAFF	TGCGCCAGCAGCTTATACCCAGGGCCAACCGGGCAGACTGAAGCTTTCTTT
TRBV29-1	few	TRBJ1-2	-	CSVTQVNYGYTF	TGCAGCGTCACCCAGGTTAACTATGGCTACACCTTC
TRBV10-3	-	TRBJ2-5	TRBD2	CAIRETSGGDGETQYF	TGTGCCATCAGAGAGACTAGCGGGGGGGATGGAGAGACCCAGTACTTC
TRBV28	-	TRBJ2-7	TRBD1	CASGQGDSYEQYF	TGTGCCAGCGGACAGGGGGATTCCTACGAGCAGTACTTC
TRBV10-3	few	TRBJ2-7	-	CAISLKGNEQYF	TGTGCCATCAGCCTCAAGGGCAACGAGCAGTACTTC
TRBV20-1	once	TRBJ1-1	-	CSARDPTANTEAFF	TGCAGTGCTAGAGATCCCACGGCGAACACTGAAGCTTTCTTT
TRBV20-1	-	TRBJ1-3	-	CSARGPISGNTIYF	TGCAGTGCTAGGGGACCAATCTCTGGAAACACCATATATTTT
TRBV20-1	-	TRBJ2-7	TRBD1	CSATDRVAGEQYF	TGCAGTGCTACCGACAGGGTTGCCGGCGAGCAGTACTTC
TRBV12-3/TRBV12-4	few	TRBJ1-2	-	CASSLILGGSNYGYTF	TGTGCCAGCAGCCTGATTTTGGGGGGGTCTAACTATGGCTACACCTTC
TRBV11-2	few	TRBJ1-5	-	CASSWGGYDQPQHF	TGTGCCAGCAGCTGGGGGGGGTATGATCAGCCCCAGCATTTT
TRBV19	-	TRBJ2-7	TRBD2	CASSNRLAGEQYF	TGTGCCAGTAGTAACAGACTAGCCGGCGAGCAGTACTTC
TRBV7-2	few	TRBJ1-1	TRBD1	CASSLVGTGRAEAFF	TGTGCCAGCAGCTTAGTTGGGACAGGGAGGGCTGAAGCTTTCTTT